This entry lists 26 T cell receptor beta chains sequenced from one sample in a study of OX40 agonist ivuxolimab in advanced cancers. Sequencing was performed with immunoSEQ multiplex PCR; in TCRdb, only in-frame clones are kept and a portion is missing. This sample has tens of thousands of clones, with roughly 80% found just once. This material consisted of CD4+ or CD8+ T cells sorted from blood, taken in a trial of the OX40 agonist ivuxolimab. These receptors came from an adult with an advanced solid tumor such as melanoma, head and neck, liver or kidney cancer.

V and J are TRBV21-1 and TRBJ1-5. TRBV21-1 is a pseudogene. CDR3 length equals 17 residues. The CDR3 loop is CASSNSGHPWGNQPQHF. The CDR3 coding sequence is TGTGCCAGCAGCAACAGCGGACACCCGTGGGGCAATCAGCCCCAGCATTTT.

This clone has just one count. The chain carries TRBV27 and TRBJ1-2; D uncertain. Germline CDR1 MNHEY, CDR2 SMNVEV (reference sequence). V was cut by 0 bases and J by 6 bases, with 8 bases left in between. There are 13 residues in the CDR3. CDR3 residues: CASSLSGSHGYTF. The CDR3 DNA is TGTGCCAGCAGTTTATCAGGGTCCCATGGCTACACCTTC.

The chain uses TRBV19 and TRBJ1-4, with TRBD1 matching over 7 bases. Looked up from germline, CDR1 is LNHDA and CDR2 is SQIVND (reference sequence). Losses at the gene ends were 8 bases for V and 4 bases for J; bases not matched to a gene: 7. CDR3 length: 14 residues. This chain's CDR3 is CASAPGQFNEKLFF. The DNA of the CDR3 is TGTGCCAGTGCTCCGGGACAGTTTAATGAAAAACTGTTTTTT.

The rearrangement uses TRBV29-1 and TRBJ1-1; TRBD1 might be the D (5 bases). V was clipped by 6 bases and J by 6 bases, with 11 bases between them. The V gene's germline CDR1 is SQVTM and CDR2 ANQGSEA. The CDR3 runs to 11 residues. CDR3 sequence: CSVTRGAEAFF. CDR3 nucleotide sequence: TGCAGCGTGACCCGGGGCGCTGAAGCTTTCTTT. The full variable domain, completed using reference TRBV29-1 and TRBJ1-1, is SAVISQKPSRDICQRGTSLTIQCQVDSQVTMMFWYRQQPGQSLTLIATANQGSEATYESGFVIDKFPISRPNLTFSTLTVSNMSPEDSSIYLCSVTRGAEAFFGQGTRLTVV.

This chain links TRBV18 with TRBJ2-1; 8 bases are a match to TRBD1. This CDR3 comprises 15 residues. The ends lost 6 bases at V and 6 bases at J; junction bases unmatched: 10. Germline V gene lookup returns CDR1 KGHSH and CDR2 LQKENI. This CDR3 is CASSQGQERANEQFF. CDR3 nucleotides: TGTGCCAGCTCCCAGGGACAGGAGAGGGCCAATGAGCAGTTCTTC. Using reference TRBV18 and TRBJ2-1 for the parts outside the CDR3, the full variable domain is NAGVMQNPRHLVRRRGQEARLRCSPMKGHSHVYWYRQLPEEGLKFMVYLQKENIIDESGMPKERFSAEFPKEGPSILRIQQVVRGDSAAYFCASSQGQERANEQFFGPGTRLTVL.

The chain is built from TRBV14 and TRBJ1-2, with a tentative D call TRBD1 (6 bases). CDR1 is SGHDN, CDR2 FVKESK, per germline. V was shortened by 2 bases and J by 4 bases, with 11 bases between the two germline ends. The CDR3 runs 14 residues. The CDR3 DNA sequence: TGTGCCAGCAGCCAACAGGGGTGGTCCTATGGCTACACCTTC. This codes for CASSQQGWSYGYTF.

The chain joins TRBV21-1 to TRBJ1-5; the D segment call TRBD1 is taken from the table without a DNA check. TRBV21-1 is shown as a pseudogene. The CDR3 runs to 17 residues. The CDR3 loop is CASSREDRGLTNQPQHF. The CDR3 DNA follows: TGTGCCAGCAGCAGAGAAGACAGGGGGCTAACTAATCAGCCCCAGCATTTT.

As to this clone: Other DNA sequences within the sample encode an identical CDR3. The J gene is TRBJ2-3, the V gene TRBV5-4, with 7 bases matching TRBD2. The CDR3 has 14 amino acids. J lost 0 bases, V lost 3 bases, and 1 base had no gene match. CDR1 is SGHNT, CDR2 YYREEE, per germline (reference sequence). The CDR3 reads CASSSRGSTDTQYF. The CDR3 DNA reads TGTGCCAGCAGCTCGCGGGGGAGCACAGATACGCAGTATTTT. Based on the CDR3 plus reference TRBV5-4 and TRBJ2-3, the full variable domain is ETGVTQSPTHLIKTRGQQVTLRCSSQSGHNTVSWYQQALGQGPQFIFQYYREEENGRGNFPPRFSGLQFPNYSSELNVNALELDDSALYLCASSSRGSTDTQYFGPGTRLTVL.

The chain employs TRBV19 and TRBJ2-2, with D perhaps matching TRBD1 (6 bases). Per germline, CDR1 LNHDA and CDR2 SQIVND (reference sequence). Trimming left V 8 bases short and J 1 base short, with 8 bases between. This CDR3 spans 13 amino acids. Here the CDR3 DNA reads TGTGCCAGTCCGGACAGGAACACCGGGGAGCTGTTTTTT. Protein: CASPDRNTGELFF.

The gene calls are TRBV4-3 and TRBJ2-3; no clear D. The V gene's germline CDR1 is LGHNA and CDR2 YSLEER. There are 16 residues in the CDR3. V lost 0 bases and J lost 0, with 10 bases in between. The CDR3 protein is CASSQDPLASTDTQYF. CDR3 sequence (DNA): TGCGCCAGCAGCCAAGATCCCCTTGCTAGCACAGATACGCAGTATTTT.

The rearrangement links TRBV2 to TRBJ2-5; D is possibly TRBD1 (5 bases). The J call is uncertain, as TRBJ2-7 better fits the DNA end. CDR1 is SNHLY and CDR2 is FYNNEI in the germline V gene. This CDR3 comprises 12 residues. CDR3 nucleotide sequence: TGTGCCAGCAGTATACAGGAACGCGAGCAGTACTTC. The encoded protein is CASSIQEREQYF.

V and J are TRBV19 and TRBJ1-1, with a weak D call TRBD1 (6 bases). This CDR3 has 15 amino acids. Trimming removed 3 bases from V and 1 base from J, with 12 bases in between. Germline V CDR1 and CDR2: LNHDA, SQIVND (reference sequence). The CDR3 DNA follows: TGTGCCAGTAGTATTCATGGGGGGCCGAACACTGAAGCTTTCTTT. Encoded protein: CASSIHGGPNTEAFF.

This clone was seen once. The chain links TRBV23-1 to TRBJ1-4; D is uncertain. TRBV23-1 is reported as an ORF; its role is uncertain. CDR3 size: 18 residues. V lost 0 bases to trimming and J lost 0 bases, with 14 bases between them. CDR3 sequence reads: CASSQSGSQLATNEKLFF. The CDR3 DNA sequence: TGCGCCAGCAGTCAATCCGGTTCCCAGTTAGCAACTAATGAAAAACTGTTTTTT.

The chain combines TRBV7-9 with TRBJ2-7; D may correspond to TRBD1 or TRBD2 (5 bases each). Germline V gives CDR1 SEHNR, CDR2 FQNEAQ (reference sequence). This CDR3 is 14 amino acids long. V lost 1 base, J lost 1 base, and 8 bases lay in between. CDR3 DNA: TGTGCCAGCAGCTTAGTCTGGGGGTCCTACGAGCAGTACTTC. It specifies CASSLVWGSYEQYF. Full variable domain (remainder filled in from reference TRBV7-9 and TRBJ2-7): DTGVSQNPRHKITKRGQNVTFRCDPISEHNRLYWYRQTLGQGPEFLTYFQNEAQLEKSRLLSDRFSAERPKGSFSTLEIQRTEQGDSAMYLCASSLVWGSYEQYFGPGTRLTVT.

CDR3 DNA sequence: TGTGCCAGCAGCGTAGGCATGGGGAACACTGAAGCTTTCTTT. This codes for CASSVGMGNTEAFF. The gene calls are TRBV9 and TRBJ1-1; D unclear. V lost 0 bases, J lost 1 base, and 7 bases lay in between. The germline gives CDR1 SGDLS, CDR2 YYNGEE. This CDR3 comprises 14 residues.

The chain joins TRBV2 to TRBJ1-4; 7 bases are a match to TRBD1. The V and J ends lost 6 bases and 7 bases, in that order; junction bases with no gene match: 8. The germline CDR1 and CDR2 sequences are SNHLY and FYNNEI. The CDR3 has 14 residues. The CDR3 is CASSRGTVSEKLFF. The CDR3 bases are TGTGCCAGCAGCCGCGGGACAGTTAGTGAAAAACTGTTTTTT.

The rearrangement uses TRBV4-2 and TRBJ1-6; 7 nucleotides line up with TRBD1. CDR1 and CDR2 from the germline V gene are LGHNA and YNFKEQ. CDR3 length: 16 residues. Germline trimming cut 1 base from V and 4 bases from J; bases unmatched to any gene: 4. CDR3 nucleotide sequence: TGTGCCAGCAGCCAAGGACCGGGACAGTATAATTCACCCCTCCACTTT. Protein product: CASSQGPGQYNSPLHF.

The chain links TRBV6-5 to TRBJ1-4, with D tentatively TRBD1 (5 bases). The V gene lost 0 bases and the J gene lost 4 bases, with 9 bases spanning the gap. Per the germline V gene, CDR1 is MNHEY and CDR2 is SVGAGI. The CDR3 sequence is 15 residues long. CDR3 DNA: TGTGCCAGCAGTTACTCGGGGGTCGGTAATGAAAAACTGTTTTTT. Encoded protein: CASSYSGVGNEKLFF.

This clone was detected once. In the same sample, other DNA sequences code for this CDR3. The rearrangement uses TRBV7-9 and TRBJ2-2; D call uncertain. V shed 2 bases and J shed 7 bases, with 5 bases lying between them. The CDR3 loop spans 12 amino acids. Germline CDR1 is SEHNR and CDR2 is FQNEAQ (reference sequence). CDR3 sequence: CASSLSGGELFF. The DNA for the CDR3 is TGTGCCAGCAGCTTATCGGGCGGGGAGCTGTTTTTT.

CDR3 in amino acids: CASSGRGVTDTQYF. In nucleotides, the CDR3 is TGTGCCAGCAGCGGTCGGGGTGTCACAGATACGCAGTATTTT. V is TRBV5-6 and J is TRBJ2-3, with a weak D call TRBD2 (5 bases). CDR3 size: 14 residues. Trimming removed 4 bases from V and 2 bases from J, with 11 bases in between. CDR1 is SGHDT, CDR2 YYEEEE, per germline.

The chain recombines TRBV9 with TRBJ2-2; 12 bases line up with TRBD2. CDR1 and CDR2 from the germline V gene are SGDLS and YYNGEE. The CDR3 has 16 residues. Trimming at V came to 2 bases and at J to 6 bases, leaving 5 bases not matched to a gene. As DNA, the CDR3 is TGTGCCAGCAGCGTGGCGGGGACTAGCGGGTCCGGGGAGCTGTTTTTT. It yields the protein CASSVAGTSGSGELFF.

This sequence joins TRBV7-2 and TRBJ1-1; D is ambiguous. CDR3 size: 12 residues. V was trimmed by 3 bases and J by 6 bases, leaving 8 bases between them. Germline assignment: CDR1 SGHTA and CDR2 FQGNSA. DNA of the CDR3: TGTGCCAGCAGCTTGACGTCCGCTGAAGCTTTCTTT. Its translation is CASSLTSAEAFF. Variable domain in full (rest from reference TRBV7-2 and TRBJ1-1): GAGVSQSPSNKVTEKGKDVELRCDPISGHTALYWYRQSLGQGLEFLIYFQGNSAPDKSGLPSDRFSAERTGGSVSTLTIQRTQQEDSAVYLCASSLTSAEAFFGQGTRLTVV.

This clone came up once. V gene TRBV10-2 combines with J gene TRBJ2-1; TRBD1 matches at 7 bases. The germline gives CDR1 WSHSY, CDR2 SAAADI. The CDR3 has 13 residues. V lost 8 bases and J lost 6; bases outside the gene matches: 7. CDR3 coding DNA: TGCGCCAGCGGGACAGTCGTGGGCAATGAGCAGTTCTTC. Amino acids: CASGTVVGNEQFF.

This chain connects TRBV28 to TRBJ1-2; D unresolved. The CDR3 runs to 13 residues. CDR1 is MDHEN and CDR2 is SYDVKM in the germline V gene. Trimming left V 7 bases short and J 8 bases short, with 17 bases between. This chain's CDR3 is CASTRGYAGGYTF. The CDR3 region has the DNA TGTGCCAGCACCCGAGGGTACGCGGGGGGCTACACCTTC.

This clone is a singleton in its sample. The gene calls are TRBV18 and TRBJ2-7; 8 positions agree with TRBD1. Germline loops: CDR1 KGHSH, CDR2 LQKENI. The CDR3 totals 13 residues. V shed 3 bases, J shed 7 bases, and the junction held 5 bases outside the gene matches. For the CDR3, the DNA is TGTGCCAGCTCACCTCTACAGGGGGGTGAGCAGTACGTC. Translating gives CASSPLQGGEQYV.

The chain employs TRBV4-1 and TRBJ1-2; a weak D match, TRBD1 (6 bases). The germline gives CDR1 MGHRA, CDR2 YSYEKL. Trimming stripped 0 bases from V and 5 bases from J, with 19 bases between. This CDR3 is 17 amino acids long. The CDR3 loop is CASSQDLITGQKYGYTF. CDR3 nucleotide sequence: TGCGCCAGCAGCCAAGATCTCATTACGGGACAAAAATATGGCTACACCTTC.